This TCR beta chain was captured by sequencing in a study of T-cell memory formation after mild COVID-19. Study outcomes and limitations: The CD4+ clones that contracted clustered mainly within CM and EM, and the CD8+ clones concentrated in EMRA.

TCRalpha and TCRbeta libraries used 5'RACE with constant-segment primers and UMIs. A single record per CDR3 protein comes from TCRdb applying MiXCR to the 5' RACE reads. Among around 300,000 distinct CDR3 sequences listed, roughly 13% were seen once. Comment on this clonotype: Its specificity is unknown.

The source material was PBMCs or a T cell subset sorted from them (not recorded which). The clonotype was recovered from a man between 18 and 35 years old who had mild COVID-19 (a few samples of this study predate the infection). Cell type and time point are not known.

CDR3 region: CSARTVQETQYF. CDR3 bases: TGCAGTGCGAGGACAGTTCAAGAGACCCAGTACTTC. This chain uses TRBV20-1 with TRBJ2-5; TRBD1 is a possible D gene (6 bases). The CDR3 has 12 residues. The germline V gene has CDR1 DFQATT and CDR2 SNEGSKA (reference sequence). The ends were cut back, 6 bases at V and 2 bases at J, with 10 bases in the middle.